This T cell receptor (beta chain) was obtained from a study of vaccination and CD4 T cells after COVID-19. Sequenced with the Oncomine TCR Beta short-read assay was DNA taken from cultured CD4+ T cells. TCRdb called the PCR reads again in MiXCR, with one record for every CDR3 protein. This repertoire shows about 24,000 distinct CDR3 sequences, roughly 46% found once; its top ten account for 3.5% to 5%. Time point specified: late sampling 161 to 241 days after vaccination in three convalescent patients. Indicated treatment: roughly ten-day PBMC culture with coronavirus spike peptide pools or control peptides (ViraFEST assay). The V gene's germline CDR1 is KGHDR and CDR2 SFDVKD. The CDR3 runs to 16 residues. Trimming stripped 0 bases from V and 0 bases from J, with 9 bases between. In regard to this clonotype: Its antigen is not identified.

The chain carries TRBV24-1 and TRBJ2-3, with D perhaps matching TRBD2 (5 bases). The clonotype was recovered from a human donor who had recovered from COVID-19. The sample was CD4+ T cells from blood, cultured in vitro, taken about 7 months after SARS-CoV-2 vaccination. The CDR3 DNA follows: TGTGCCACCAGTGATTTGGGCAGGACTAGCACAGATACGCAGTATTTT. Translating gives CATSDLGRTSTDTQYF.